These 28 T cell receptor beta chains were all obtained from the same sample, sequenced in a study of a mutant IDH1 vaccine in newly diagnosed glioma. TCRdb's table, derived via immunoSEQ multiplex PCR, lists solely in-frame clones and lacks some. The data hold about 27,000 clones, with around three quarters observed a single time. Their recognized antigens are unknown. Time point denoted: week 35, safety follow-up. Vaccine doses each comprised 300 ug of mutant IDH1 20-mer peptide, with topical imiquimod. The sequencing used PBMCs, collected from a glioma patient whose treatment included an IDH1 peptide vaccine. The receptors come from a man aged 50 to 60 with glioma.

The chain is built from TRBV6-5 and TRBJ2-7; D gene ambiguous. This CDR3 contains 12 residues. V was shortened by 4 bases and J by 6 bases, with 10 bases between the two germline ends. CDR1 MNHEY and CDR2 SVGAGI come from the germline V gene. CDR3 sequence: CASSSRFGEQYF. DNA for the CDR3: TGTGCCAGCAGTTCCCGTTTTGGCGAGCAGTACTTC.

The chain has TRBV7-2 and TRBJ1-6, with D uncertain. The V gene lost 5 bases and the J gene lost 7 bases, with 15 bases spanning the gap. This CDR3 has 15 residues. The germline V gene encodes CDR1 SGHTA and CDR2 FQGNSA. The chain's CDR3 is CASSLQLNQNSPLHF. The CDR3, as DNA: TGTGCCAGCAGCCTACAGTTAAACCAAAATTCACCCCTCCACTTT.

The count of this clone is one. The V call is TRBV28, the J call TRBJ2-7; D remains unclear. The germline gives CDR1 MDHEN, CDR2 SYDVKM. V gave up 7 bases and J gave up 3 bases, with 13 bases separating them. CDR3 length: 13 amino acids. The CDR3 region has the DNA TGTGCCAGCACCCGAGGATGGGGCTACGAGCAGTACTTC. It is translated as CASTRGWGYEQYF.

The chain uses TRBV11-2 and TRBJ2-5, with a tentative D call TRBD1 (5 bases). CDR3 length: 17 residues. Germline V gene sequence: CDR1 SGHAT, CDR2 FQNNGV. V lost 0 bases, J lost 5 bases, and 19 bases lay in between. DNA of the CDR3: TGTGCCAGCAGCTTAGATCGATATTCCAGGGTTCAGGAGACCCAGTACTTC. Amino acid sequence: CASSLDRYSRVQETQYF. Full variable domain (missing parts from reference TRBV11-2 and TRBJ2-5): EAGVAQSPRYKIIEKRQSVAFWCNPISGHATLYWYQQILGQGPKLLIQFQNNGVVDDSQLPKDRFSAERLKGVDSTLKIQPAKLEDSAVYLCASSLDRYSRVQETQYFGPGTRLLVL.

The V call is TRBV12-5, the J call TRBJ2-1, with D perhaps TRBD2 (6 bases). Germline-derived CDR1 and CDR2 are LGHNT and FRNRAP. This CDR3 is built from 13 residues. The ends were cut back, 5 bases at V and 4 bases at J, with 9 bases in the middle. CDR3 DNA sequence: TGTGCTAGTGGTGTGGGGAGGTACAATGAGCAGTTCTTC. This gives the protein CASGVGRYNEQFF. The entire variable domain, with the rest obtained from reference TRBV12-5 and TRBJ2-1, is as follows: DARVTQTPRHKVTEMGQEVTMRCQPILGHNTVFWYRQTMMQGLELLAYFRNRAPLDDSGMPKDRFSAEMPDATLATLKIQPSEPRDSAVYFCASGVGRYNEQFFGPGTRLTVL.

The chain links TRBV6-1 to TRBJ2-5; D call uncertain. V lost 6 bases and J lost 5, with 13 bases in between. The germline V gene encodes CDR1 MNHNS and CDR2 SASEGT. The CDR3 sequence is 13 residues long. CDR3: CASRASQAETQYF. CDR3 in DNA: TGTGCCAGCAGGGCCTCGCAGGCCGAGACCCAGTACTTC.

The genes are TRBV19 and TRBJ2-2, with D perhaps matching TRBD1 (7 bases). Trimming shortened V by 9 bases and J by 7 bases, and 18 bases separated the two germline ends. The germline V gene has CDR1 LNHDA and CDR2 SQIVND (reference sequence). The CDR3 contains 14 residues. CDR3 nucleotide sequence: TGTGCCAGCGGAGGGGGCGTAGGAGTCGGGGAGCTGTTTTTT. It codes for CASGGGVGVGELFF.

V gene TRBV7-9 combines with J gene TRBJ1-2, with unresolved D. The CDR3 length is 14 residues. Germline CDR1 and CDR2: SEHNR and FQNEAQ (reference sequence). The V and J ends lost 0 bases and 8 bases respectively, with 13 bases between them. The CDR3 nucleotides read TGTGCCAGCAGCTTAGCGGTGGCGGGCGGAGGCTACACCTTC. It translates to CASSLAVAGGGYTF.

This rearrangement joins TRBV5-1 to TRBJ2-1; TRBD2 agrees at 7 bases. Trimming at V came to 2 bases and at J to 1 base, leaving 6 bases not matched to a gene. In germline, CDR1 is SGHRS, CDR2 YFSETQ. This CDR3 has 16 amino acids. CDR3 coding DNA: TGCGCCAGCAGCTTATCGGGGGGTTCGTCCTACAATGAGCAGTTCTTC. It is translated as CASSLSGGSSYNEQFF. Supplemented by reference TRBV5-1 and TRBJ2-1, the full variable domain reads KAGVTQTPRYLIKTRGQQVTLSCSPISGHRSVSWYQQTPGQGLQFLFEYFSETQRNKGNFPGRFSGRQFSNSRSEMNVSTLELGDSALYLCASSLSGGSSYNEQFFGPGTRLTVL.

The rearrangement joins TRBV15 to TRBJ2-2; perhaps TRBD1 as D (6 bases). The CDR3 covers 13 residues. Germline CDR1 is LNHNV and CDR2 is YYDKDF (reference sequence). Trimming left V 8 bases short and J 7 bases short, with 14 bases between. CDR3 in amino acids: CATGQGLIGELFF. The CDR3 nucleotides are TGTGCCACCGGTCAGGGGTTAATCGGGGAGCTGTTTTTT.

The V and J genes are TRBV28 and TRBJ1-3, with D perhaps TRBD1 (6 bases). The CDR3 consists of 11 residues. Trimming shortened V by 4 bases and J by 15 bases, and 13 bases separated the two germline ends. Germline V lookup: CDR1 MDHEN, CDR2 SYDVKM. CDR3 DNA: TGTGCCAGCAGTTCCACAGGGAAGGCATATTTT. Encoded protein: CASSSTGKAYF.

The chain links TRBV7-9 to TRBJ1-5; TRBD1 matches 7 bases. Looked up from germline, CDR1 is SEHNR and CDR2 is FQNEAQ (reference sequence). CDR3 length: 15 amino acids. Trimming at V came to 1 base and at J to 7 bases, leaving 7 bases not matched to a gene. The CDR3 DNA follows: TGTGCCAGCAGCTTAGGAACAGGGGAATACCAGCCCCAGCATTTT. Protein sequence: CASSLGTGEYQPQHF.

This rearrangement joins TRBV30 to TRBJ2-7, with D possibly called TRBD1 or TRBD2 (5 bases each). Germline loops: CDR1 GTSNPN, CDR2 SVGIG (reference sequence). The CDR3 runs to 12 residues. Trimming cost V 5 bases and J 7 bases, with 15 bases left between them. Here the CDR3 DNA reads TGTGCCTGGGGGACGGTGACCGGAGAGCAGTACTTC. Amino acid sequence: CAWGTVTGEQYF.

The chain is built from TRBV2 and TRBJ2-5, with a tentative D call TRBD2 (7 bases). The CDR3 spans 13 residues. Germline values: CDR1 SNHLY, CDR2 FYNNEI. Trimming took off 6 bases at V and 5 bases at J, with 13 bases between the two ends. CDR3 nucleotide sequence: TGTGCCAGCAGCGGGGGGCCGGTCGAGACCCAGTACTTC. As protein: CASSGGPVETQYF.

This chain connects TRBV11-2 to TRBJ2-7; no definite D call. Trimming left V 1 base short and J 2 bases short, with 9 bases between. The CDR3 is made up of 14 amino acids. Germline V gene data show CDR1 as SGHAT and CDR2 as FQNNGV. The CDR3 reads CASSLVIVTYEQYF. Written as DNA, the CDR3 is TGTGCCAGCAGCTTAGTAATAGTAACCTACGAGCAGTACTTC. The whole variable domain, filled in from reference TRBV11-2 and TRBJ2-7, reads EAGVAQSPRYKIIEKRQSVAFWCNPISGHATLYWYQQILGQGPKLLIQFQNNGVVDDSQLPKDRFSAERLKGVDSTLKIQPAKLEDSAVYLCASSLVIVTYEQYFGPGTRLTVT.

This chain uses TRBV7-2 with TRBJ1-4; 7 nucleotides align to TRBD1. The CDR3 is 14 residues long. Germline V lookup: CDR1 SGHTA, CDR2 FQGNSA. Trimming removed 6 bases from V and 4 bases from J; junction bases left unmatched: 5. The CDR3 spells CASRPDRLNEKLFF. As DNA, the CDR3 is TGTGCCAGCAGACCGGACAGGCTTAATGAAAAACTGTTTTTT. Complete variable domain (other parts from reference TRBV7-2 and TRBJ1-4): GAGVSQSPSNKVTEKGKDVELRCDPISGHTALYWYRQSLGQGLEFLIYFQGNSAPDKSGLPSDRFSAERTGGSVSTLTIQRTQQEDSAVYLCASRPDRLNEKLFFGSGTQLSVL.

The J gene is TRBJ2-2, the V gene TRBV14; no clear D gene. CDR1 and CDR2 from the germline V gene are SGHDN and FVKESK. The V gene lost 4 bases and the J gene lost 0 bases, with 15 bases spanning the gap. This CDR3 comprises 17 residues. CDR3 region: CASSPFIPAANTGELFF. The CDR3 DNA is TGTGCCAGCAGCCCTTTCATCCCCGCCGCGAACACCGGGGAGCTGTTTTTT.

Only a few counts were recorded for this clone. This chain connects TRBV29-1 to TRBJ1-1, with D hard to call. V was trimmed by 6 bases and J by 4 bases, leaving 21 bases between them. Per germline, CDR1 SQVTM and CDR2 ANQGSEA. The CDR3 consists of 15 residues. This CDR3 is CSVTLGEGGSTEAFF. The CDR3 DNA is TGCAGCGTCACCCTTGGGGAGGGCGGGTCCACTGAAGCTTTCTTT.

The CDR3 DNA follows: TGTGCCAGCAGCGCGGAGAACTATGGCTACACCTTC. This encodes CASSAENYGYTF. The chain joins TRBV14 to TRBJ1-2; D is unclear. Germline-derived CDR1 and CDR2 are SGHDN and FVKESK. The CDR3 runs to 12 residues. Trimming stripped 5 bases from V and 2 bases from J, with 6 bases between.

The V call is TRBV11-2, the J call TRBJ2-1; tentatively, D is TRBD2 (5 bases). The germline V gene has CDR1 SGHAT and CDR2 FQNNGV. V lost 5 bases to trimming and J lost 5 bases, with 16 bases between them. CDR3 length: 15 residues. The CDR3 protein is CASSLLGRGNNEQFF. The CDR3 nucleotides read TGTGCCAGCAGCCTTCTGGGCCGAGGGAACAATGAGCAGTTCTTC. The full variable domain, rest sourced from reference TRBV11-2 and TRBJ2-1, is EAGVAQSPRYKIIEKRQSVAFWCNPISGHATLYWYQQILGQGPKLLIQFQNNGVVDDSQLPKDRFSAERLKGVDSTLKIQPAKLEDSAVYLCASSLLGRGNNEQFFGPGTRLTVL.

The chain uses TRBV19 and TRBJ2-2; no clear D. CDR3 length: 15 amino acids. CDR1 is LNHDA and CDR2 is SQIVND in the germline V gene (reference sequence). Trimming left V 1 base short and J 1 base short, with 7 bases between. The CDR3: CASSIVSRNTGELFF. In nucleotides, the CDR3 is TGTGCCAGTAGTATAGTTTCAAGGAACACCGGGGAGCTGTTTTTT.

This clone appeared a single time. The CDR3, as DNA: TGTGCCTGGAGTGTACGCAAGGCCCTAGAGCAGTACTTC. Residues: CAWSVRKALEQYF. The rearrangement joins TRBV30 to TRBJ2-7; D is unclear. Deletions cut 0 bases from V and 7 bases from J, with 13 bases between. In germline, CDR1 is GTSNPN, CDR2 SVGIG (reference sequence). The CDR3 is 13 residues long.

The rearrangement uses TRBV19 and TRBJ1-1; 10 nucleotides align to TRBD1. This CDR3 is 14 amino acids long. The germline gives CDR1 LNHDA, CDR2 SQIVND (reference sequence). The V and J ends lost 6 bases and 3 bases, in that order; junction bases with no gene match: 4. The DNA of the CDR3 is TGTGCCAGTAGCCCGGGACAGGGGTACACTGAAGCTTTCTTT. As protein: CASSPGQGYTEAFF.

The gene calls are TRBV27 and TRBJ1-5; no definite D call. Germline CDR1 reads MNHEY; CDR2 reads SMNVEV (reference sequence). The V end was cut by 4 bases, the J end by 1 base, with 8 bases between. The CDR3 consists of 14 residues. Here the CDR3 reads CASSSLTSNQPQHF. The CDR3 nucleotides read TGTGCCAGCAGTTCGCTCACAAGCAATCAGCCCCAGCATTTT.

This clone is labeled as large (0.1 to 1%). J is TRBJ1-1 and V is TRBV2; D call uncertain. This CDR3 contains 13 residues. The V and J ends lost 7 bases and 4 bases respectively, with 13 bases between them. Germline CDR1 SNHLY, CDR2 FYNNEI. CDR3 nucleotide sequence: TGTGCCAGCACAGTAGGGCGGGGCACTGAAGCTTTCTTT. This encodes CASTVGRGTEAFF.

The chain uses TRBV2 and TRBJ2-1; the D gene is possibly TRBD2 (5 bases). Per the germline V gene, CDR1 is SNHLY and CDR2 is FYNNEI. Between the trimmed V and J ends, which lost 6 bases and 2 bases, there was a span of 14 bases. The CDR3 runs to 15 residues. The CDR3: CASSSLAEAYNEQFF. The CDR3, as DNA: TGTGCCAGCAGCTCCCTAGCTGAAGCCTACAATGAGCAGTTCTTC.

The chain combines TRBV27 with TRBJ2-7, with 16 bases matching TRBD2. Germline lookup yields CDR1 MNHEY and CDR2 SMNVEV (reference sequence). V lost 6 bases to trimming and J lost 3 bases; unmatched junction nucleotides: 2. There are 15 residues in the CDR3. The CDR3 region has the DNA TGTGCCAGCAGGGGGACTAGCGGGAGGGTCTACGAGCAGTACTTC. Translated: CASRGTSGRVYEQYF.

The rearrangement joins TRBV11-2 to TRBJ2-1; TRBD2 agrees at 9 bases. The CDR3 is 13 amino acids. The J segment lost 8 bases and the V segment lost 4 bases, leaving 3 bases of the junction unmatched. CDR1 and CDR2 from the germline V gene are SGHAT and FQNNGV. The DNA for the CDR3 is TGTGCCAGCAGCTCTAGCGGGAACTATGAGCAGTTCTTC. It codes for CASSSSGNYEQFF. Combining the CDR3 with reference TRBV11-2 and TRBJ2-1 gives the whole variable domain EAGVAQSPRYKIIEKRQSVAFWCNPISGHATLYWYQQILGQGPKLLIQFQNNGVVDDSQLPKDRFSAERLKGVDSTLKIQPAKLEDSAVYLCASSSSGNYEQFFGPGTRLTVL.